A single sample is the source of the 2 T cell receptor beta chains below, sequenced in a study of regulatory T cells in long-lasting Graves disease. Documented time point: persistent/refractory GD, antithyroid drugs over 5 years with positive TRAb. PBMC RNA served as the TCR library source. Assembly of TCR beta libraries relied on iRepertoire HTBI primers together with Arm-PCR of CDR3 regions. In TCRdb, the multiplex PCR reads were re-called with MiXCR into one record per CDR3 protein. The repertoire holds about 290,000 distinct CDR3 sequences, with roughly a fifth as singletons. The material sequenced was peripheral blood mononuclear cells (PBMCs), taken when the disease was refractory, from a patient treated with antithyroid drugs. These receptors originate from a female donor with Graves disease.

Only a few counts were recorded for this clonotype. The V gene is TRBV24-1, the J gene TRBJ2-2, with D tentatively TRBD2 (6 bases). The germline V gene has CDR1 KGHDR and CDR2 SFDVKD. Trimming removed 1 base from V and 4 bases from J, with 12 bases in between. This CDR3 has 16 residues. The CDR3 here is CATSDLGGTSTGELFF. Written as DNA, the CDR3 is TGTGCCACCAGTGATTTAGGAGGGACCTCCACCGGGGAGCTGTTTTTT.

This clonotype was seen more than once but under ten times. The CDR3 DNA reads TGCGCCAGCAGCTTGGATGGACAGGGCGTGATGACCGGGGAGCTGTTTTTT. Encoded protein: CASSLDGQGVMTGELFF. The chain uses TRBV5-1 and TRBJ2-2, with TRBD1 matching 8 bases. Trimming removed 0 bases from V and 5 bases from J; junction bases left unmatched: 9. The CDR3 totals 17 residues. Germline V CDR1 and CDR2: SGHRS, YFSETQ.